This entry lists 9 T cell receptor beta chains sequenced from one sample in a study of shared T cell receptors in the human thymus (dated by TCRdb to the early 2020s). Library preparation employed the immunoSEQ multiplex PCR assay. TCRdb re-hosts the immuneACCESS table, in-frame sequences only. Its copies lack some clones; in the studies checked, an unresolved V gene accounts for under half of them, and the cause for the rest is not known. The sample data list roughly 700,000 clones, and 88% of these were observed just once. The ten top clones hold 0.008% to 0.011% of the sample. These same records also appear under a second study, on human thymus T cells.

What was sequenced was thymocytes. These receptors came from a boy under three years old with a congenital heart defect. Donor details come from another sample of the same person, matched by shared clones.

The V and J genes are TRBV11-2 and TRBJ2-1; TRBD2 agrees at 11 bases. The V gene's germline CDR1 is SGHAT and CDR2 FQNNGV. V lost 1 base, J lost 5 bases, and 13 bases stayed unmatched. The CDR3 has 19 residues. CDR3 DNA: TGTGCCAGCAGCTTAGTAGGGAGACTAGCGGGAAAGCAAGACAATGAGCAGTTCTTC. Translation gives CASSLVGRLAGKQDNEQFF.

This clone has just one count. The chain is built from TRBV9 and TRBJ2-1; TRBD2 agrees at 8 bases. CDR3 length: 15 amino acids. V shed 2 bases, J shed 1 base, and the junction held 2 bases outside the gene matches. The germline gives CDR1 SGDLS, CDR2 YYNGEE. The CDR3 region has the DNA TGTGCCAGCAGCGTGGCGGGGGGATCCTACAATGAGCAGTTCTTC. Protein: CASSVAGGSYNEQFF.

The J gene is TRBJ2-7, the V gene TRBV28, with TRBD1 as a possible D gene (5 bases). The CDR3 length is 12 residues. V shed 5 bases and J shed 3 bases, with 8 bases lying between them. In germline, CDR1 is MDHEN, CDR2 SYDVKM. DNA for the CDR3: TGTGCCAGCAGTCCCAGGGTCTACGAGCAGTACTTC. Amino acids: CASSPRVYEQYF.

The rearrangement uses TRBV5-6 and TRBJ1-4; perhaps TRBD1 as D (5 bases). V was shortened by 3 bases and J by 3 bases, with 15 bases between the two germline ends. The CDR3 length is 16 residues. Per germline, CDR1 SGHDT and CDR2 YYEEEE. CDR3 DNA sequence: TGTGCCAGCAGCTCGAGACAAGGGGCCTCTAATGAAAAACTGTTTTTT. Protein sequence: CASSSRQGASNEKLFF.

CDR3 sequence (DNA): TGTGCCAGCAGCCACGGGACAGGGAAATACAATGAGCAGTTCTTC. Translation gives CASSHGTGKYNEQFF. This sequence joins TRBV4-2 and TRBJ2-1, with 9 nucleotides matching TRBD1. The CDR3 is 15 residues long. V was pared by 3 bases and J by 4 bases, with 4 bases of the junction left unmatched. Germline CDR1 is LGHNA and CDR2 is YNFKEQ.

The gene calls are TRBV27 and TRBJ2-7; the D gene is possibly TRBD1 (5 bases). Trimming removed 0 bases from V and 5 bases from J, with 8 bases in between. The CDR3 consists of 13 residues. Germline CDR1 MNHEY, CDR2 SMNVEV (reference sequence). In DNA, the CDR3 is TGTGCCAGCAGTTTATCGGACACCAACGAGCAGTACTTC. This codes for CASSLSDTNEQYF.

This chain links TRBV30 with TRBJ2-7, with 9 bases identical to TRBD1. CDR1 and CDR2 from the germline V gene are GTSNPN and SVGIG (reference sequence). This CDR3 region has 15 residues. After removal of 3 bases from V and 2 bases from J, the junction contained 8 bases not matched to a gene. CDR3 sequence (DNA): TGTGCCTGGAGCGACCGGGACAGGGTCCCCTACGAGCAGTACTTC. It translates to CAWSDRDRVPYEQYF.

The rearrangement uses TRBV5-4 and TRBJ2-2, with TRBD2 identical over 8 bases. The germline CDR1 and CDR2 sequences are SGHNT and YYREEE (reference sequence). This CDR3 has 15 amino acids. The V and J ends lost 2 bases and 3 bases, in that order; junction bases with no gene match: 3. The CDR3 DNA sequence: TGTGCCAGCAGCTTAAGGCGGGAGGACACCGGGGAGCTGTTTTTT. Translation: CASSLRREDTGELFF. The whole variable domain, filled in from reference TRBV5-4 and TRBJ2-2, reads ETGVTQSPTHLIKTRGQQVTLRCSSQSGHNTVSWYQQALGQGPQFIFQYYREEENGRGNFPPRFSGLQFPNYSSELNVNALELDDSALYLCASSLRREDTGELFFGEGSRLTVL.

The chain is built from TRBV5-6 and TRBJ2-6; the match to TRBD1 covers 10 bases. The CDR3 has 18 residues. The ends lost 2 bases at V and 2 bases at J; junction bases unmatched: 7. Germline loops: CDR1 SGHDT, CDR2 YYEEEE. The CDR3 sequence is CASSFGTGVLPGANVLTF. The DNA of the CDR3 is TGTGCCAGCAGCTTCGGGACAGGGGTTCTCCCTGGGGCCAACGTCCTGACTTTC.